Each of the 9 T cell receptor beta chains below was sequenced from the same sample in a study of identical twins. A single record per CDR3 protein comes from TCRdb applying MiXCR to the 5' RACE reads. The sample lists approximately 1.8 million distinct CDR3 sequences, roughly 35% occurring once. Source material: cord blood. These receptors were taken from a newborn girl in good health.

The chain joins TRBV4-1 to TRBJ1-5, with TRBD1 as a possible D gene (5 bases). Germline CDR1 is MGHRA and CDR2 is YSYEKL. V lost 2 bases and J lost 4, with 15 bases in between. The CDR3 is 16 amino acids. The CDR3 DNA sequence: TGCGCCAGCAGCCAACCCACAAGGGGAGTTAATCAGCCCCAGCATTTT. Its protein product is CASSQPTRGVNQPQHF.

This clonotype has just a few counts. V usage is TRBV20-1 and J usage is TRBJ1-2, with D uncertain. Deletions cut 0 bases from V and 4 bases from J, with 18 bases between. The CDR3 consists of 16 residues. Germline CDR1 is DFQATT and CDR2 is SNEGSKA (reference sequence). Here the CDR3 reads CSARDLSGSFLYGYTF. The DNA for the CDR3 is TGCAGTGCTAGAGATTTGTCGGGCTCCTTTCTCTATGGCTACACCTTC.

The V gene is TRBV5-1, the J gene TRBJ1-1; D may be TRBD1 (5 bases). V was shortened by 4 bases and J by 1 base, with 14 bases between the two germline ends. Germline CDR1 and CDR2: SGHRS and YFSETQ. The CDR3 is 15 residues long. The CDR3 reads CASSPGPQGNTEAFF. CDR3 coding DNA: TGCGCCAGCAGCCCCGGACCCCAGGGGAACACTGAAGCTTTCTTT.

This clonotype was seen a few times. This CDR3 reads CASATSGNEQFF. The CDR3 DNA follows: TGTGCCAGCGCGACTAGCGGCAATGAGCAGTTCTTC. The J gene is TRBJ2-1, the V gene TRBV6-5; the match to TRBD2 covers 9 bases. CDR1 is MNHEY, CDR2 SVGAGI, per germline. The ends lost 8 bases at V and 6 bases at J; junction bases unmatched: 2. The CDR3 is 12 residues long.

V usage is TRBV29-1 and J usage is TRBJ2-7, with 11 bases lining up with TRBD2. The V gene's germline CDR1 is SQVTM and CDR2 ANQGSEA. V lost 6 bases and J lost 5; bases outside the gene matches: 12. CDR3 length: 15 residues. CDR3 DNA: TGCAGCGTCAAAACAACTAGCGGGAGCCCCCACGAGCAGTACTTC. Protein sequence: CSVKTTSGSPHEQYF.

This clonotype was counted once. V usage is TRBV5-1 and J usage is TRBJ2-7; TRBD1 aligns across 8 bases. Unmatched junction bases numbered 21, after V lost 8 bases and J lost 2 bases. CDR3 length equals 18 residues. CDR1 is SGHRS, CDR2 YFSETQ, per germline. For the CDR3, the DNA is TGCGCCAGTAGCAATTGGGGAATTACCAACAGGGGGGCCTACGAGCAGTACTTC. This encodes CASSNWGITNRGAYEQYF.

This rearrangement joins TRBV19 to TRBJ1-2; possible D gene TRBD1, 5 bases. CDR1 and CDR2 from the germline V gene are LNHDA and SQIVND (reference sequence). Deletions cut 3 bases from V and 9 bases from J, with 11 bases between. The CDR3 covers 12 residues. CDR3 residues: CASSISDTSYTF. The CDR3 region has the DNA TGTGCCAGTAGTATTTCGGACACCAGCTACACCTTC.

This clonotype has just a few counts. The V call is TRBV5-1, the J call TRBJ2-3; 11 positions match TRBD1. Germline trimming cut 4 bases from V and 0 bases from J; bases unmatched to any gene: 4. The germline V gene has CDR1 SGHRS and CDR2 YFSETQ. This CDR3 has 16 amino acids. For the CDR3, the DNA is TGCGCCAGCAGCCGGGGACAGGGGGTGAGCACAGATACGCAGTATTTT. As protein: CASSRGQGVSTDTQYF.

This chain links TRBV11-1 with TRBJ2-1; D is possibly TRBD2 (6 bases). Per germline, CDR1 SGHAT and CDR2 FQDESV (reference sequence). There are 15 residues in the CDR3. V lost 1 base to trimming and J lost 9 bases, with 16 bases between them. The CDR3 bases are TGTGCCAGCAGCTTAGGGGACTCGATTTGGGGTGAGCAGTTCTTC. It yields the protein CASSLGDSIWGEQFF.